Listed below are T cell receptor beta chains from one sample, sequenced in a study of identical twins. TCRdb independently ran MiXCR on the 5' RACE reads; one entry per CDR3 protein. The top ten hold roughly 4% of the sample, which has 600,000 to 700,000 distinct CDR3 sequences, around 20% seen once. The same sample was also studied in work on T cells expressing NK-cell markers.

Sequenced: PBMCs. These receptors all come from a woman aged 18-30 years in good health. Each CDR3 is given with its conserved first and last residue. A D gene is named only where the DNA matches it firmly. Expanded clones are given a class, and other clones once, few, many or no size at all.

j_call clone_size v_call d_call cdr3_nt cdr3_aa
TRBJ2-3 - TRBV7-9 - TGTGCCAGCAGCTTAGACAGCGTTACGCAGTATTTT CASSLDSVTQYF
TRBJ2-7 many TRBV2 TRBD1 TGTGCCAGCAGTGCAGGGACAGGATTCTACGAGCAGTACTTC CASSAGTGFYEQYF
TRBJ2-1 - TRBV12-3/TRBV12-4 TRBD2 TGTGCCAGCCGATCACTAGCGGGAGGGCCAGTCACTGAGCAGTTCTTC CASRSLAGGPVTEQFF
TRBJ2-3 - TRBV29-1 TRBD1 TGCAGCGCCCCTGACAGCCCAGGGGGAGATACGCAGTATTTT CSAPDSPGGDTQYF
TRBJ1-2 - TRBV29-1 - TGCAGCGCCGTGATTAACTATGGCTACACCTTC CSAVINYGYTF
TRBJ2-6 once TRBV19 - TGTGCCAGTAGTATACGCGGGGTCAACGTCCTGACTTTC CASSIRGVNVLTF
TRBJ2-1 - TRBV9 - TGTGCCAGCAGCGTTTTCACGGTGGCTACCAATGAGCAGTTCTTC CASSVFTVATNEQFF
TRBJ2-7 - TRBV7-9 - TGTGCCAGCAGTCGATCCCTCTACGAGCAGTACTTC CASSRSLYEQYF
TRBJ1-5 few TRBV6-2/TRBV6-3 - TGTGCCAGCAACCAGGGTAAGGGACCCCAGCATTTT CASNQGKGPQHF
TRBJ1-5 few TRBV20-1 - TGCAGTGCTGGGGACGTGCTAAGCAATCAGCCCCAGCATTTT CSAGDVLSNQPQHF
TRBJ2-7 - TRBV20-1 - TGCAGTGCTAGTAAGGGACACTTAATGTACGAGCAGTACTTC CSASKGHLMYEQYF
TRBJ2-2 - TRBV9 TRBD2 TGTGCCAGCAGCCCACTAGCGGGAGGTACCGGGGAGCTGGTTTTT CASSPLAGGTGELVF
TRBJ2-7 few TRBV20-1 - TGCAGTGCTAGAGCGGTACAACGGAACCGCTACGAGCAGTACTTC CSARAVQRNRYEQYF
TRBJ1-4 few TRBV18 - TGTGCCAGCTCACCGCTTCAGGCAGGGATGAAGGAAAAACTGTTTTTT CASSPLQAGMKEKLFF
TRBJ2-1 few TRBV29-1 TRBD2 TGCAGCTTTTACCAGATAGCGGGATCAAAACTAAACAGCTCCTACAATGAGCAGTTCTTC CSFYQIAGSKLNSSYNEQFF
TRBJ2-1 few TRBV6-1 TRBD2 TGTGCCAGCAGGCACCGGGACTATTTTTTCAATGAGCAGTTCTTC CASRHRDYFFNEQFF
TRBJ2-2 - TRBV7-9 - TGTGCCAGCAGCGCACCCCTAGGACGGGCAAGCACCGGGGAGCTGTTTTTT CASSAPLGRASTGELFF
TRBJ2-1 many TRBV27 TRBD2 TGTGCCAGCAGCTTAGCGGGAGACTACAATGAGCAGTTCTTC CASSLAGDYNEQFF
TRBJ2-3 - TRBV4-3 TRBD2 TGCGCCAGCAGCCAAGATAGGGGAAGCGGGAGAGGAACAGATACGCAGTATTTT CASSQDRGSGRGTDTQYF
TRBJ2-7 many TRBV20-1 - TGCAGTGCACCGTATCTCTCCTACGAGCAGTACTTC CSAPYLSYEQYF
TRBJ2-6 many TRBV29-1 - TGCAGCGTTAAGTGGTTCTCTGGGGCCAACGTCCTGACTTTC CSVKWFSGANVLTF
TRBJ1-1 few TRBV20-1 - TGCAGTGCTCCTCGCGGCCCGAACACTGAAGCTTTCTTT CSAPRGPNTEAFF
TRBJ2-1 once TRBV7-2 TRBD2 TGTGCCAGCAGCTTCCCCGGGACTAGCTCCTACAATGAGCAGTTCTTC CASSFPGTSSYNEQFF